The 8 T cell receptor beta chains in this list originate from one sample, sequenced in a study of shared clonotypes between healthy human individuals. Repertoires were generated with immunoSEQ multiplex PCR, while TCRdb's copy carries only in-frame clones and drops some. The repertoire holds a few million clones, with more than 90% as singletons. The sample was naive CD4+ T cells sorted from blood. Subset: CD45RA+ positively selected. These receptors all stem from a man aged 18 to 30 in good health.

DNA of the CDR3: TGTGCCAGCAGCCGGCTGACAGTCCCTCCAACTAATGAAAAACTGTTTTTT. Translation: CASSRLTVPPTNEKLFF. This chain joins TRBV7-9 and TRBJ1-4; the D gene is possibly TRBD1 (5 bases). The V end lost 5 bases, the J end lost 0 bases, and 16 bases lay between the germline ends. Germline V gene lookup returns CDR1 SEHNR and CDR2 FQNEAQ (reference sequence). The CDR3 is made up of 17 amino acids.

This chain uses TRBV2 with TRBJ2-4, with D possibly TRBD2 on 5 matching bases. The CDR3 length is 14 residues. Germline CDR1 is SNHLY and CDR2 is FYNNEI. V dropped 3 bases and J dropped 7 bases, with 13 bases sitting between them. This CDR3 is CASSDSGFGNIQYF. DNA of the CDR3: TGTGCCAGCAGTGATTCGGGATTTGGTAACATTCAGTACTTC.

The CDR3 DNA reads TGTGCCAGCAGTTACTCGACTAGCGGGAGAGGGTACATTCAGTACTTC. This sequence encodes CASSYSTSGRGYIQYF. The chain carries TRBV6-5 and TRBJ2-4; TRBD2 agrees at 12 bases. Germline lookup yields CDR1 MNHEY and CDR2 SVGAGI. The CDR3 totals 16 residues. V shed 0 bases and J 8 bases; nucleotides not matched to a gene: 5.

As DNA, the CDR3 is TGTGCCAGTAGGTACGGACAGGGGCTTAATGAAAAACTGTTTTTT. Amino acid sequence: CASRYGQGLNEKLFF. The genes are TRBV19 and TRBJ1-4, with 9 bases aligning to TRBD1. The germline V gene has CDR1 LNHDA and CDR2 SQIVND (reference sequence). With 6 bases clipped from V and 4 bases from J, the junction kept 6 bases outside the gene matches. CDR3 size: 15 residues.

The genes are TRBV29-1 and TRBJ1-6; TRBD1 matches at 7 bases. Germline loops: CDR1 SQVTM, CDR2 ANQGSEA. Trimming cost V 4 bases and J 5 bases; bases outside gene matches: 8. This CDR3 spans 15 amino acids. The CDR3 loop reads CSVVNRDSNNSPLHF. DNA for the CDR3: TGCAGCGTTGTAAATCGGGACAGCAATAATTCACCCCTCCACTTT.

The genes are TRBV6-1 and TRBJ1-4; no clear D gene. The length of the CDR3 is 14 residues. V dropped 2 bases and J dropped 0 bases, with 4 bases sitting between them. Germline V lookup: CDR1 MNHNS, CDR2 SASEGT. DNA for the CDR3: TGTGCCAGCAGTGAACACACAACTAATGAAAAACTGTTTTTT. It is translated as CASSEHTTNEKLFF.

This clone was recorded only once. This rearrangement joins TRBV6-6 to TRBJ2-7; D may be TRBD1 or TRBD2 (5 bases each). Trimming shortened V by 5 bases and J by 0 bases, and 14 bases separated the two germline ends. Germline V lookup: CDR1 MNHNY, CDR2 SVGAGI (reference sequence). This CDR3 region has 15 residues. The CDR3, as DNA: TGTGCCAGCAGTACACCGGGACCGAACTCCTACGAGCAGTACTTC. This codes for CASSTPGPNSYEQYF.

This clone was counted between two and nine times. This rearrangement joins TRBV6-6 to TRBJ1-6; D is undetermined. The V end was cut by 0 bases, the J end by 4 bases, with 4 bases between. The length of the CDR3 is 14 residues. Per germline, CDR1 MNHNY and CDR2 SVGAGI (reference sequence). CDR3 region: CASSYSWYNSPLHF. Written as DNA, the CDR3 is TGTGCCAGCAGTTACTCGTGGTATAATTCACCCCTCCACTTT.